This TCR beta chain was captured in a study of long-term antiretroviral therapy in people with HIV. Across the study: The oldest specimens predate the 2015 immediate-ART recommendation by about a decade.

Per the germline V gene, CDR1 is LNHDA and CDR2 is SQIVND (reference sequence). The CDR3 covers 14 residues. Trimming took off 6 bases at V and 2 bases at J, with 11 bases between the two ends. The libraries were made with immunoSEQ v3.0 at survey level. Sequencing had a target that covered 40,000-50,000 T-cell genomes per sample. Profiled with immunoSEQ multiplex PCR; TCRdb holds only in-frame clones, not every one. The sample lists about 24,000 clones, around 81% occurring once. On this clone: Antigen: not known.

At least one PBMC sample before ART and at least two after were required. Whole-study findings and limits: Transplant donor controls retained higher diversity, though diversity increased after ART.

Sequenced material: unsorted PBMCs, taken at the start of antiretroviral therapy, before treatment. V and J are TRBV19 and TRBJ1-3; D is unresolved. This TCR came from a woman under 30 with HIV. The CDR3 DNA reads TGTGCCAGTAGCACAGCCGAAACTGGAAACACCATATATTTT. Its protein product is CASSTAETGNTIYF.